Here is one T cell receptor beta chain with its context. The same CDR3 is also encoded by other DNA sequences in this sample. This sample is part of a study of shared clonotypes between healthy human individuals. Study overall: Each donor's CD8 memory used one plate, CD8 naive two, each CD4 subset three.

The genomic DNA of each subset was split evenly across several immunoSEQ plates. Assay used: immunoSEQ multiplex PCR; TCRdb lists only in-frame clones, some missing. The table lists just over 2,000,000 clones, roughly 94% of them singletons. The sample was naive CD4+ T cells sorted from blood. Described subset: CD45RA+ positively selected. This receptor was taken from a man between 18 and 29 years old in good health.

The CDR3 coding sequence is TGTGCCAGTAGTGAAACAGCATACGAGCAGTACTTC. Its protein is CASSETAYEQYF. The chain carries TRBV19 and TRBJ2-7; D ambiguous. The length of the CDR3 is 12 residues. Germline loops: CDR1 LNHDA, CDR2 SQIVND (reference sequence). Trimming removed 5 bases at V and 4 bases at J, with 9 bases between.